The 8 T cell receptor beta chains below were found in one sample sequenced in a study of cytomegalovirus exposure and HLA in healthy donors. Amplification used 60 Vbeta primers and 13 Jbeta primers. The assay was immunoSEQ multiplex PCR, and TCRdb's table has in-frame clones only and misses some. The repertoire holds some 120,000 clones, more than 75% seen once, with around 3.9% in the top ten. Material: PBMCs. The origin of the receptors is a man between 40 and 49 years old in good health and CMV-seronegative.

This clone showed up just a few times. This chain links TRBV10-3 with TRBJ1-6; 9 bases align to TRBD1. In germline, CDR1 is ENHRY, CDR2 SYGVKD. With 3 bases clipped from V and 7 bases from J, the junction kept 1 base outside the gene matches. The CDR3 runs 14 residues. The CDR3 nucleotides read TGTGCCATCAGTGAAGGGACAGGGAATTCACCCCTCCACTTT. Translating it yields CAISEGTGNSPLHF.

This sequence joins TRBV12-5 and TRBJ1-2, with 9 bases lining up with TRBD1. There are 15 residues in the CDR3. Germline values: CDR1 LGHNT, CDR2 FRNRAP. V gave up 0 bases and J gave up 7 bases; unmatched junction bases: 6. The CDR3 DNA reads TGTGCTAGTGGTTTGGTCATACAGGGGGCTGGTGGCTACACCTTC. Encoded protein: CASGLVIQGAGGYTF.

This clone occurred a few times. The chain combines TRBV5-6 with TRBJ2-1; D gene unclear. V was clipped by 4 bases and J by 7 bases, with 9 bases between them. The CDR3 is 12 amino acids. Germline V gene lookup returns CDR1 SGHDT and CDR2 YYEEEE. The CDR3, as DNA: TGTGCCAGCAGCATACAACCTAATGAGCAGTTCTTC. Its protein product is CASSIQPNEQFF.

This chain links TRBV18 with TRBJ2-3; D is possibly TRBD1 (7 bases). Trimming took 2 bases from V and 2 from J, leaving 14 bases between them. The CDR3 contains 16 residues. CDR1 is KGHSH and CDR2 is LQKENI in the germline V gene. The CDR3 DNA reads as TGTGCCAGCTCACCATCGCGGGACAGCTCCACAGATACGCAGTATTTT. As protein: CASSPSRDSSTDTQYF. Supplemented by reference TRBV18 and TRBJ2-3, the full variable domain reads NAGVMQNPRHLVRRRGQEARLRCSPMKGHSHVYWYRQLPEEGLKFMVYLQKENIIDESGMPKERFSAEFPKEGPSILRIQQVVRGDSAAYFCASSPSRDSSTDTQYFGPGTRLTVL.

The chain couples TRBV9 to TRBJ2-1, with a tentative D call TRBD1 (5 bases). V lost 5 bases and J lost 7, with 13 bases in between. CDR1 and CDR2 from the germline V gene are SGDLS and YYNGEE. The CDR3 has 13 amino acids. DNA of the CDR3: TGTGCCAGCAGTCTACAGGTCTGGAATGAGCAGTTCTTC. Translating gives CASSLQVWNEQFF. Variable domain in full (rest from reference TRBV9 and TRBJ2-1): DSGVTQTPKHLITATGQRVTLRCSPRSGDLSVYWYQQSLDQGLQFLIQYYNGEERAKGNILERFSAQQFPDLHSELNLSSLELGDSALYFCASSLQVWNEQFFGPGTRLTVL.

The chain employs TRBV5-6 and TRBJ1-1, with a tentative D call TRBD1 (5 bases). Trimming cost V 6 bases and J 7 bases, with 22 bases left between them. The CDR3 is 15 amino acids. CDR1 is SGHDT and CDR2 is YYEEEE in the germline V gene. As DNA, the CDR3 is TGTGCCAGCACCCCCTCAGGGAGGGAAGGCCTTGAAGCTTTCTTT. It yields the protein CASTPSGREGLEAFF. The entire variable domain, with the rest obtained from reference TRBV5-6 and TRBJ1-1, is as follows: DAGVTQSPTHLIKTRGQQVTLRCSPKSGHDTVSWYQQALGQGPQFIFQYYEEEERQRGNFPDRFSGHQFPNYSSELNVNALLLGDSALYLCASTPSGREGLEAFFGQGTRLTVV.

This clone has only one observation. The gene calls are TRBV28 and TRBJ2-3, with 12 nucleotides matching TRBD2. The CDR3 runs to 16 residues. V lost 5 bases, J lost 5 bases, and 8 bases stayed unmatched. Germline V gene sequence: CDR1 MDHEN, CDR2 SYDVKM. CDR3: CASSPGLAGMVDTQYF. The CDR3 DNA sequence: TGTGCCAGCAGTCCCGGACTAGCGGGGATGGTAGATACGCAGTATTTT.

The chain couples TRBV7-9 to TRBJ1-1; a possible D gene is TRBD1 (5 bases). The CDR3 has 12 amino acids. Germline CDR1 and CDR2: SEHNR and FQNEAQ (reference sequence). Between the trimmed V and J ends, which lost 3 bases and 6 bases, there was a span of 8 bases. CDR3 region: CASSFQGSEAFF. The DNA of the CDR3 is TGTGCCAGCAGCTTTCAGGGTTCTGAAGCTTTCTTT.